Listed below are T cell receptor beta chains from one sample, sequenced in a study of CD8 T cells in ankylosing spondylitis. TCRdb re-analysed the 5' RACE reads in MiXCR, keeping a single row per CDR3 protein. This sample yields 30,000 to 45,000 distinct CDR3 sequences, of which about 6% are seen a single time; approximately 12% belongs to the top ten. The material sequenced was blood, either unsorted or a sorted T cell fraction (not recorded which). These receptors were collected from a male donor with ankylosing spondylitis or in good health (not recorded which). Each CDR3 is given with its conserved first and last residue. D genes are given only for firm matches. Clone size is not always given. Where it is, it says once, few, many or a class for expanded clones.

CDR3aa	CDR3nt	abundance	j_gene	len	v_gene	d_gene
CASSPLPGVGGGYTF	TGTGCCAGCTCACCACTTCCCGGGGTCGGAGGCGGCTACACCTTC	many	TRBJ1-2	15	TRBV18	NA
CASSPLGHYNEQFF	TGTGCCAGCAGCCCCCTCGGACACTACAATGAGCAGTTCTTC	many	TRBJ2-1	14	TRBV7-6	NA
CASSLRDADTQYF	TGCGCCAGCAGTCTCCGGGACGCCGATACGCAGTATTTT	many	TRBJ2-3	13	TRBV10-1	NA
CASSLFSVSDGYTF	TGTGCCAGCAGCTTGTTCAGTGTATCGGACGGCTACACCTTC	many	TRBJ1-2	14	TRBV5-5	NA
CASSFGASSGNTIYF	TGCGCCAGCAGCTTTGGGGCCAGCTCTGGAAACACCATATATTTT	few	TRBJ1-3	15	TRBV5-1	NA
CASSLSSSFVLYNEQFF	TGTGCCAGCAGTTTATCATCTAGCTTCGTCCTTTACAATGAGCAGTTCTTC	many	TRBJ2-1	17	TRBV27	NA
CASSIPSGNTIYF	TGTGCCAGCAGCATACCCTCTGGAAACACCATATATTTT	many	TRBJ1-3	13	TRBV7-2	NA
CSVGGTGELFF	TGCAGCGTGGGGGGGACCGGGGAGCTGTTTTTT	many	TRBJ2-2	11	TRBV29-1	TRBD2
CASSLSVVTDTQYF	TGCGCCAGCAGCCTGTCAGTCGTCACAGATACGCAGTATTTT	many	TRBJ2-3	14	TRBV5-1	NA
CSARLAGGPYNEQFF	TGCAGTGCTCGACTAGCGGGAGGGCCCTACAATGAGCAGTTCTTC	many	TRBJ2-1	15	TRBV20-1	TRBD2
CASTRGTEHGYTF	TGTGCCAGCACTAGAGGGACAGAACATGGCTACACCTTC	many	TRBJ1-2	13	TRBV6-2/TRBV6-3	TRBD1
CASSPGQVWETQYF	TGTGCCAGCAGCCCGGGACAGGTTTGGGAGACCCAGTACTTC	few	TRBJ2-5	14	TRBV5-5	TRBD1
CASSSTSGLTDTQYF	TGCGCCAGCAGCTCGACTAGCGGGTTGACAGATACGCAGTATTTT	medium-sized	TRBJ2-3	15	TRBV5-1	TRBD2
CASSGGQGRAGANVLTF	TGTGCCAGCAGCGGGGGACAGGGGAGAGCTGGGGCCAACGTCCTGACTTTC	many	TRBJ2-6	17	TRBV7-2	TRBD1
CASTTPQNGGGQYF	TGTGCCAGCACCACCCCCCAGAATGGCGGGGGGCAGTATTTT	many	TRBJ2-3	14	TRBV27	TRBD2
CSASGKLETQYF	TGCAGTGCTAGTGGGAAACTAGAGACCCAGTACTTC	many	TRBJ2-5	12	TRBV20-1	NA
CASSPQGRDTGELFF	TGTGCCAGCAGCCCTCAGGGGAGGGACACCGGGGAGCTGTTTTTT	many	TRBJ2-2	15	TRBV11-3	NA
CASSGRGRSYNEQFF	TGCGCCAGCTCCGGCCGAGGGAGGTCCTACAATGAGCAGTTCTTC	many	TRBJ2-1	15	TRBV5-1	NA
CASCPRGPSYNEQFF	TGTGCCAGCTGCCCGCGGGGGCCTTCCTACAATGAGCAGTTCTTC	many	TRBJ2-1	15	TRBV5-6	NA
CASSPRLAITGELFF	TGTGCCAGCAGCCCGAGACTAGCGATCACCGGGGAGCTGTTTTTT	many	TRBJ2-2	15	TRBV3-1	TRBD2
CASSLGGTYEQYF	TGTGCCAGCAGCTTAGGGGGGACCTACGAGCAGTACTTC	many	TRBJ2-7	13	TRBV11-2	NA
CASKTGGHEQYF	TGTGCCAGCAAAACAGGGGGCCACGAGCAGTACTTC	many	TRBJ2-7	12	TRBV6-2/TRBV6-3	TRBD1
CASRSTGEGNQPQHF	TGTGCCAGCAGATCGACAGGGGAAGGCAATCAGCCCCAGCATTTT	many	TRBJ1-5	15	TRBV6-2/TRBV6-3	TRBD1
CASSEGNTVELFF	TGTGCCAGCAGTGAGGGGAACACCGTGGAGCTGTTTTTT	many	TRBJ2-2	13	TRBV6-4	NA
CATSSLAGVIDTQYF	TGTGCCACCAGCAGCTTAGCGGGAGTTATAGATACGCAGTATTTT	many	TRBJ2-3	15	TRBV15	TRBD2
CASSLWNLDRGPGELFF	TGTGCCAGCAGTTTATGGAATTTGGACAGGGGGCCCGGGGAGCTGTTTTTT	many	TRBJ2-2	17	TRBV28	TRBD1
CASSPWDTEAFF	TGTGCCAGCTCACCGTGGGACACTGAAGCTTTCTTT	many	TRBJ1-1	12	TRBV18	NA
CASSFGREAQHF	TGTGCCAGCAGTTTTGGAAGGGAGGCCCAGCATTTT	many	TRBJ1-5	12	TRBV7-9	NA
CASSLTPDLGASGELFF	TGTGCCAGCAGCTTAACCCCGGACTTAGGGGCCTCCGGGGAGCTGTTTTTT	many	TRBJ2-2	17	TRBV7-3	NA
CASSEDVGTSSYEQYF	TGTGCCAGCAGTGAAGATGTGGGGACTTCTTCCTACGAGCAGTACTTC	many	TRBJ2-7	16	TRBV6-1	NA
CASSKPGQGTPEELFF	TGTGCCAGCAGCAAACCGGGACAGGGAACGCCGGAGGAGCTGTTTTTT	NA	TRBJ2-2	16	TRBV14	TRBD1
CATSPPGTDTQYF	TGTGCCACCAGCCCCCCGGGCACAGATACGCAGTATTTT	many	TRBJ2-3	13	TRBV28	NA
CATTISGGHQETQYF	TGTGCCACCACCATTAGCGGGGGACACCAAGAGACCCAGTACTTC	many	TRBJ2-5	15	TRBV10-3	TRBD2
CAFSFRLEASGSSYNEQFF	TGTGCCTTCAGTTTTCGGTTAGAGGCTAGCGGGAGTTCCTACAATGAGCAGTTCTTC	NA	TRBJ2-1	19	TRBV3-1	TRBD2
CASSFPRRRVRTDTQYF	TGTGCCAGCAGCTTCCCACGGCGGAGGGTACGAACAGATACGCAGTATTTT	many	TRBJ2-3	17	TRBV7-9	NA
CASSEPQGQGEYQETQYF	TGTGCCAGCAGTGAACCACAGGGACAGGGAGAGTACCAAGAGACCCAGTACTTC	many	TRBJ2-5	18	TRBV25-1	TRBD1
CASSLGTGRGLNEQYF	TGTGCCAGCAGCTTGGGAACAGGGAGAGGGCTCAACGAGCAGTACTTC	many	TRBJ2-7	16	TRBV5-6	NA
CASRDPGSSGPFF	TGCGCCAGCAGGGACCCCGGGTCCTCTGGGCCTTTCTTT	many	TRBJ1-1	13	TRBV5-1	NA
CSVGFSGQGTSEQYF	TGCAGCGTGGGCTTTTCGGGACAGGGGACCTCCGAGCAGTACTTC	many	TRBJ2-7	15	TRBV29-1	TRBD1
CASSLAISGDTDTQYF	TGCGCCAGCAGCTTGGCCATCAGCGGGGACACAGATACGCAGTATTTT	many	TRBJ2-3	16	TRBV5-1	TRBD2
CASSQDRISTDTQYF	TGCGCCAGCAGCCAAGACAGGATTAGCACAGATACGCAGTATTTT	many	TRBJ2-3	15	TRBV4-3	NA
CASSLDSTGATGELFF	TGCGCCAGCAGCTTGGACTCTACAGGGGCCACCGGGGAGCTGTTTTTT	many	TRBJ2-2	16	TRBV5-1	TRBD1
CSASPGGPVTQYF	TGCAGTGCTAGCCCGGGGGGCCCAGTTACCCAGTACTTC	many	TRBJ2-5	13	TRBV20-1	NA
CASSLPTGEEQYF	TGTGCCAGCAGCTTGCCCACAGGGGAGGAGCAGTACTTC	many	TRBJ2-7	13	TRBV5-6	TRBD1
CASSSTGTGASYGYTF	TGTGCCAGCAGCTCGACCGGGACAGGGGCTAGCTATGGCTACACCTTC	many	TRBJ1-2	16	TRBV7-3	TRBD1
CASSSLEDVSYEAFF	TGTGCCAGCAGTTCATTAGAGGACGTTTCCTATGAAGCTTTCTTT	NA	TRBJ1-1	15	TRBV6-5	NA
CASSLEAGRGEQFF	TGCGCCAGCAGCTTGGAAGCCGGGAGGGGTGAGCAGTTCTTC	many	TRBJ2-1	14	TRBV5-1	TRBD2
CASTDRGSSTDTQYF	TGTGCCAGCACGGACAGGGGGTCTTCCACAGATACGCAGTATTTT	many	TRBJ2-3	15	TRBV10-3	TRBD1
CASAQEGVHGYTF	TGTGCCAGCGCTCAGGAAGGGGTCCATGGCTACACCTTC	many	TRBJ1-2	13	TRBV7-9	NA
CSASISDYEQYF	TGCAGTGCTAGTATTTCAGACTACGAGCAGTACTTC	NA	TRBJ2-7	12	TRBV20-1	NA
CAISEEGATWTDTQYF	TGTGCCATCAGTGAGGAGGGGGCTACTTGGACAGATACGCAGTATTTT	many	TRBJ2-3	16	TRBV10-3	TRBD1
CASSKGQRNTEAFF	TGTGCCAGCAGCAAGGGACAGAGAAACACTGAAGCTTTCTTT	many	TRBJ1-1	14	TRBV7-2	TRBD1
CASSLGVGGYTEAFF	TGCGCCAGCAGCTTGGGTGTAGGGGGCTACACTGAAGCTTTCTTT	many	TRBJ1-1	15	TRBV5-1	TRBD1